These T cell receptor beta chains were read from a single sample in a study of cytomegalovirus exposure and HLA in healthy donors. Using immunoSEQ multiplex PCR, the repertoire was profiled, and TCRdb retains in-frame clones only, with some absent. The sample records roughly 180,000 clones, roughly 9.4% being singletons. Input material: PBMCs. The receptors come from a woman in her 30s in good health and CMV-seropositive. Each CDR3 is given with its conserved first and last residue. D genes are given only for firm matches. The size entry is marked missing in some rows and otherwise reads once, few, many or a size class.

v_call,d_call,clone_size,j_call,cdr3_aa,cdr3_nt
TRBV5-1,TRBD2,NA,TRBJ2-3,CASSFRASGRTDTQYF,TGCGCCAGCAGCTTCAGGGCTAGCGGACGCACAGATACGCAGTATTTT
TRBV13,NA,NA,TRBJ2-7,CATDRRNFYEQYF,TGTGCCACAGACAGGAGAAACTTCTACGAGCAGTACTTC
TRBV27,TRBD2,few,TRBJ2-3,CASSRDYRSDTQYF,TGTGCCAGCAGTCGGGACTACCGATCAGATACGCAGTATTTT
TRBV6-5,TRBD2,NA,TRBJ2-1,CASSYSSGGPYNEQFF,TGTGCCAGCAGTTACTCATCGGGAGGCCCGTACAATGAGCAGTTCTTC
TRBV5-1,NA,few,TRBJ1-5,CASSPDDSRNQPQHF,TGCGCCAGCAGCCCAGATGACAGTAGGAATCAGCCCCAGCATTTT
TRBV7-2,NA,few,TRBJ2-5,CASSLAVSEETQYF,TGTGCCAGCAGCTTAGCAGTGTCGGAGGAGACCCAGTACTTC
TRBV7-9,TRBD2,NA,TRBJ2-1,CASSPSGSTNNEQFF,TGTGCCAGCAGCCCAAGCGGGAGCACTAACAATGAGCAGTTCTTC
TRBV11-2,TRBD1,NA,TRBJ1-1,CASRPAGTGKNTEAFF,TGTGCCAGCCGTCCAGCCGGGACAGGGAAAAACACTGAAGCTTTCTTT
TRBV11-2,NA,few,TRBJ2-5,CASSFPGQQETQYF,TGTGCCAGCAGCTTCCCGGGACAACAAGAGACCCAGTACTTC
TRBV13,TRBD1,NA,TRBJ2-3,CASSSPGQGRLAVSTDTQYF,TGTGCCAGCAGCTCACCGGGACAGGGGCGTCTAGCGGTAAGCACAGATACGCAGTATTTT
TRBV5-6,NA,NA,TRBJ2-7,CASSFSLSYEQYF,TGTGCCAGCAGCTTCTCGCTGTCCTACGAGCAGTACTTC
TRBV30,TRBD2,few,TRBJ2-7,CAWSVGASGSYEQYF,TGTGCCTGGAGTGTAGGGGCTAGCGGGAGCTACGAGCAGTACTTC
TRBV4-1,TRBD2,NA,TRBJ2-3,CASSQVLAGAGDTQYF,TGCGCCAGCAGCCAAGTACTAGCGGGAGCAGGAGATACGCAGTATTTT
TRBV7-2,NA,NA,TRBJ2-1,CASSLGHEQFF,TGTGCCAGCAGCTTAGGGCATGAGCAGTTCTTC
TRBV7-8,NA,NA,TRBJ2-4,CASSSGGSKNIQYF,TGTGCCAGCAGCTCCGGAGGGTCCAAAAACATTCAGTACTTC
TRBV15,NA,NA,TRBJ2-7,CATSRGALTQEKQYF,TGTGCCACCAGCAGAGGGGCTTTGACACAGGAAAAGCAGTACTTC
TRBV19,TRBD1,few,TRBJ1-4,CASSRDRGEKLFF,TGTGCCAGTAGTAGGGACAGGGGAGAAAAACTGTTTTTT
TRBV10-3,TRBD2,few,TRBJ2-5,CAIRAAGEETQYF,TGTGCCATTCGGGCGGCGGGGGAAGAGACCCAGTACTTC
TRBV4-2,TRBD2,few,TRBJ2-3,CASSQEVSSGADTQYF,TGTGCCAGCAGCCAAGAAGTAAGCAGCGGGGCAGATACGCAGTATTTT
TRBV27,TRBD1,NA,TRBJ2-7,CASSRTGGASYEQYF,TGTGCCAGCAGTCGCACAGGGGGCGCTTCCTACGAGCAGTACTTC
TRBV6-1,NA,few,TRBJ2-7,CASSEAGAGAPEQYF,TGTGCCAGCAGTGAAGCGGGGGCAGGGGCCCCCGAGCAGTACTTC
TRBV5-6,NA,few,TRBJ1-2,CASNIRESYGYTF,TGTGCCAGCAACATCAGGGAATCCTATGGCTACACCTTC
TRBV7-9,NA,NA,TRBJ2-7,CASSLRGGGGGYEQYF,TGTGCCAGCAGCTTAAGGGGAGGGGGAGGGGGCTACGAGCAGTACTTC
TRBV7-2,TRBD2,few,TRBJ2-5,CASSPLGTSGSKTQYF,TGTGCCAGCAGCCCCCTCGGGACTAGCGGGAGTAAGACCCAGTACTTC
TRBV27,NA,few,TRBJ1-1,CASSYDRSGETEAFF,TGTGCCAGCAGTTATGACAGGTCAGGAGAGACTGAAGCTTTCTTT